This paragraph reports one T cell receptor beta chain. This clone was detected once. This receptor's antigen is unknown. Per-base quality was not reported, and no clone a single base away is much larger than it. Reading the germline V gene gives CDR1 MGHRA and CDR2 YSYEKL. The CDR3 covers 13 residues, taking in both the cysteine and the phenylalanine. Of all the DNA, just the CDR3 is kept, 39 bases in frame from base 1. Trimming at the junction amounts to 0 bases on V and 7 bases on J, and the germline ends lie 9 bases apart. Libraries were made using the immunoSEQ multiplex PCR assay. The table comes from immuneACCESS by way of TCRdb, which keeps in-frame sequences with V and J called. Part of the clones is missing from these tables; in studies checked, under half for an unresolved V gene and the rest for unknown reasons. For this sample the table gives around 77,000 clones, of which just under 95% were detected only once. The top ten constitute 0.41% of the sample.

The sample comes from a study of technical replicates of blood from a few donors (dated by TCRdb to 2016 to 2017). The receptor was isolated from a human donor in good health. Sequences were obtained from T cells isolated from PBMCs. The sequence is built from TRBV4-1 and TRBJ1-1; the D gene lacks a confident call. The CDR3 has the sequence CASSQEGRIEAFF. The DNA sequence is as follows: TGCGCCAGCAGCCAAGAAGGGAGGATTGAAGCTTTCTTT.